What follows are 25 T cell receptor beta chains derived from one specimen sequenced in a study of shared clonotypes between healthy human individuals. Method: immunoSEQ multiplex PCR; TCRdb's copy keeps in-frame clones and lacks some. This sample yields fewer than 1.8 million clones, of which approximately 98.5% are seen a single time; 0.36% belongs to the top ten. The specimen sequenced was naive CD4+ T cells sorted from blood. Subset meaning: CD45RA+ positively selected. Source of these receptors: a man aged 25-45 years in good health.

The chain carries TRBV9 and TRBJ2-7; D tentatively reads TRBD1 or TRBD2 (5 bases each). V lost 0 bases and J 8 bases, leaving 12 bases between the germline ends. Germline assignment: CDR1 SGDLS and CDR2 YYNGEE. The CDR3 spans 13 residues. CDR3 residues: CASSVERGAKQYF. The CDR3 DNA follows: TGTGCCAGCAGCGTAGAAAGAGGGGCGAAGCAGTACTTC.

This clone was picked up one time. The chain is built from TRBV19 and TRBJ1-5, with TRBD1 matching over 10 bases. Germline loops: CDR1 LNHDA, CDR2 SQIVND (reference sequence). V shed 3 bases, J shed 1 base, and the junction held 9 bases outside the gene matches. This CDR3 is 18 amino acids long. The CDR3 protein is CASSMDRGAGYSNQPQHF. The CDR3 bases are TGTGCCAGTAGTATGGACAGGGGGGCTGGGTACAGCAATCAGCCCCAGCATTTT.

To note about this clone: The sample holds other DNA sequences that translate to the same CDR3. The chain uses TRBV18 and TRBJ2-7; 11 bases map to TRBD1. The CDR3 runs to 14 residues. Trimming removed 3 bases from V and 3 bases from J; junction bases left unmatched: 1. The germline V gene has CDR1 KGHSH and CDR2 LQKENI. The CDR3 DNA is TGTGCCAGCTCACCTGGGACAGGGGGCTACGAGCAGTACTTC. Translating it yields CASSPGTGGYEQYF.

The chain employs TRBV29-1 and TRBJ2-7; 13 bases agree with TRBD2. Per germline, CDR1 SQVTM and CDR2 ANQGSEA. The CDR3 is 17 amino acids. The J segment lost 7 bases and the V segment lost 4 bases, leaving 16 bases of the junction unmatched. The CDR3 bases are TGCAGCGTTGGACCAAACCCCTGGACTAGCGGGAGCGTGGAGCAGTACTTC. Protein sequence: CSVGPNPWTSGSVEQYF.

The V call is TRBV19, the J call TRBJ2-2; D tentatively reads TRBD1 or TRBD2 (5 bases each). The CDR3 sequence is 14 residues long. Germline CDR1 and CDR2: LNHDA and SQIVND (reference sequence). Trimming removed 8 bases at V and 0 bases at J, with 10 bases between. CDR3 sequence reads: CASQRGANTGELFF. In nucleotides, the CDR3 is TGTGCCAGTCAGAGGGGCGCGAACACCGGGGAGCTGTTTTTT.

The chain has TRBV13 and TRBJ2-5; D is ambiguous. Between the trimmed V and J ends, which lost 5 bases and 5 bases, there was a span of 18 bases. The CDR3 loop spans 15 amino acids. The V gene's germline CDR1 is PRHDT and CDR2 FYEKMQ (reference sequence). The CDR3 DNA reads as TGTGCCAGCAGCCACCAAAGACTGGTTTCGGAGACCCAGTACTTC. Its protein is CASSHQRLVSETQYF.

To note about this clone: Other DNA sequences within the sample encode an identical CDR3. The chain has TRBV29-1 and TRBJ1-1; D ambiguous. Trimming shortened V by 6 bases and J by 3 bases, and 2 bases separated the two germline ends. CDR1 SQVTM and CDR2 ANQGSEA come from the germline V gene. The CDR3 extends over 9 amino acids. Here the CDR3 reads CSVDTEAFF. The CDR3 DNA reads TGCAGCGTCGACACTGAAGCTTTCTTT.

CDR3 in amino acids: CASTLAGGSTDTQYF. CDR3 nucleotide sequence: TGCGCCAGCACCTTAGCGGGAGGGAGCACAGATACGCAGTATTTT. V gene TRBV5-1 combines with J gene TRBJ2-3; 11 bases map to TRBD2. Germline V lookup: CDR1 SGHRS, CDR2 YFSETQ. Trimming removed 6 bases from V and 0 bases from J; junction bases left unmatched: 3. The length of the CDR3 is 15 residues.

The table lists this clone with a count of one. The J gene is TRBJ1-5, the V gene TRBV10-3; no firm D call. V was clipped by 0 bases and J by 5 bases, with 5 bases between them. The V gene's germline CDR1 is ENHRY and CDR2 SYGVKD. The CDR3 is 13 residues long. The CDR3 region is CAISESFDQPQHF. The CDR3 nucleotides read TGTGCCATCAGTGAGTCGTTCGATCAGCCCCAGCATTTT.

The chain uses TRBV5-1 and TRBJ2-7, with D perhaps TRBD1 (6 bases). Trimming took off 4 bases at V and 3 bases at J, with 20 bases between the two ends. The CDR3 contains 16 residues. Germline V gene lookup returns CDR1 SGHRS and CDR2 YFSETQ. Written as DNA, the CDR3 is TGCGCCAGCAGCCCGAGACCTTCCGGGACAAACTACGAGCAGTACTTC. It encodes CASSPRPSGTNYEQYF.

V gene TRBV30 combines with J gene TRBJ2-1; D may be TRBD2 (5 bases). V lost 4 bases to trimming and J lost 2 bases, with 12 bases between them. Germline V gene data show CDR1 as GTSNPN and CDR2 as SVGIG (reference sequence). The CDR3 covers 14 residues. The CDR3 loop reads CAWTADGAYNEQFF. DNA of the CDR3: TGTGCCTGGACTGCGGACGGGGCCTACAATGAGCAGTTCTTC.

V is TRBV5-4 and J is TRBJ1-2; no reliable D call. V lost 3 bases and J lost 4, with 16 bases in between. The CDR3 runs to 15 residues. The V gene's germline CDR1 is SGHNT and CDR2 YYREEE (reference sequence). The CDR3 protein is CASSSGSQSFYGYTF. Here the CDR3 DNA reads TGTGCCAGCAGCTCCGGCTCACAGTCCTTCTATGGCTACACCTTC.

To note about this clone: The sample contains more than one DNA sequence encoding this CDR3. This chain connects TRBV2 to TRBJ2-7, with TRBD1 matching over 7 bases. In germline, CDR1 is SNHLY, CDR2 FYNNEI. The CDR3 loop spans 13 amino acids. V was clipped by 4 bases and J by 0 bases; unmatched bases: 0. The CDR3 loop reads CASSGDSSYEQYF. The CDR3 DNA sequence: TGTGCCAGCAGTGGGGACAGCTCCTACGAGCAGTACTTC.

This clone was picked up one time. The genes are TRBV11-2 and TRBJ2-3, with 9 bases that match TRBD1. This CDR3 has 15 residues. After removal of 5 bases from V and 2 bases from J, the junction contained 5 bases not matched to a gene. Per germline, CDR1 SGHAT and CDR2 FQNNGV. Written as DNA, the CDR3 is TGTGCCAGCAGCCCCGGACAGGGGTTCACAGATACGCAGTATTTT. Residues: CASSPGQGFTDTQYF.

This chain joins TRBV11-2 and TRBJ2-1, with D perhaps matching TRBD1 or TRBD2 (5 bases each). From germline, CDR1 is SGHAT and CDR2 FQNNGV. The CDR3 length is 19 residues. The V end was cut by 0 bases, the J end by 2 bases, with 20 bases between. The CDR3 coding sequence is TGTGCCAGCAGCTTAGAGTCACGGGACCTACTATTAACCTACAATGAGCAGTTCTTC. Its protein is CASSLESRDLLLTYNEQFF.

The chain links TRBV6-1 to TRBJ1-5; D remains unclear. Per the germline V gene, CDR1 is MNHNS and CDR2 is SASEGT. Trimming removed 6 bases at V and 6 bases at J, with 18 bases between. This CDR3 has 15 residues. The CDR3 sequence: CASRLVIRGGQPQHF. In DNA form, the CDR3 reads TGTGCCAGCAGACTAGTTATCCGTGGCGGTCAGCCCCAGCATTTT.

The chain is built from TRBV9 and TRBJ2-3, with no clear D. The CDR3 contains 14 residues. Germline CDR1 SGDLS, CDR2 YYNGEE. V gave up 0 bases and J gave up 2 bases, with 7 bases separating them. Written as DNA, the CDR3 is TGTGCCAGCAGCGTAGTTAGCACCACAGATACGCAGTATTTT. It codes for CASSVVSTTDTQYF.

The V gene is TRBV9, the J gene TRBJ1-1; possibly TRBD1 for D (5 bases). The V gene's germline CDR1 is SGDLS and CDR2 YYNGEE. Between the trimmed V and J ends, which lost 4 bases and 5 bases, there was a span of 15 bases. The CDR3 has 14 residues. The CDR3 is CASSSRQRGTEAFF. The DNA for the CDR3 is TGTGCCAGCAGCTCCCGACAGCGGGGGACTGAAGCTTTCTTT.

The chain has TRBV11-2 and TRBJ2-7; 9 bases line up with TRBD2. Trimming cost V 3 bases and J 3 bases; bases outside gene matches: 3. This CDR3 has 14 amino acids. Germline V lookup: CDR1 SGHAT, CDR2 FQNNGV. The DNA for the CDR3 is TGTGCCAGCAGCTTGACTAGCGGCAACTACGAGCAGTACTTC. Its translation: CASSLTSGNYEQYF.

The V gene is TRBV29-1, the J gene TRBJ2-7; D is uncertain. Looked up from germline, CDR1 is SQVTM and CDR2 is ANQGSEA. The length of the CDR3 is 11 residues. V was clipped by 5 bases and J by 7 bases, with 12 bases between them. Here the CDR3 DNA reads TGCAGCGTTTTAGTACTGACTGAGCAGTACTTC. Translated: CSVLVLTEQYF.

CDR3 bases: TGTGCCAGCAGCTTACCCCGTACTTTCGTGCCGGACGAGCAGTACTTC. Its translation is CASSLPRTFVPDEQYF. The rearrangement uses TRBV7-2 and TRBJ2-7; D gene unclear. This CDR3 contains 16 residues. Trimming stripped 2 bases from V and 5 bases from J, with 19 bases between. CDR1 is SGHTA and CDR2 is FQGNSA in the germline V gene.

The chain uses TRBV6-6 and TRBJ2-3, with 12 nucleotides matching TRBD2. There are 16 residues in the CDR3. V shed 0 bases, J shed 4 bases, and the junction held 2 bases outside the gene matches. Germline V gene data show CDR1 as MNHNY and CDR2 as SVGAGI (reference sequence). The CDR3 loop reads CASSYSLAGGSDTQYF. In DNA form, the CDR3 reads TGTGCCAGCAGTTACTCTCTAGCGGGAGGGTCAGATACGCAGTATTTT.

The sample holds one count of this clone. The rearrangement links TRBV5-4 to TRBJ2-2, with TRBD2 matching over 13 bases. Trimming at V came to 4 bases and at J to 2 bases, leaving 5 bases not matched to a gene. The CDR3 consists of 17 residues. The germline gives CDR1 SGHNT, CDR2 YYREEE (reference sequence). The CDR3 nucleotides are TGTGCCAGCAGCCGCGGACTAGCGGGAGAAAACACCGGGGAGCTGTTTTTT. Protein: CASSRGLAGENTGELFF.

The chain carries TRBV5-6 and TRBJ2-5, with D unresolved. CDR1 is SGHDT and CDR2 is YYEEEE in the germline V gene. V was pared by 4 bases and J by 0 bases, with 7 bases between. The CDR3 is 13 amino acids. DNA of the CDR3: TGTGCCAGCAGCCCTGCGTACCAAGAGACCCAGTACTTC. Translation gives CASSPAYQETQYF.

The rearrangement joins TRBV10-3 to TRBJ2-7; 13 bases align to TRBD2. Germline V gene lookup returns CDR1 ENHRY and CDR2 SYGVKD. This CDR3 has 13 amino acids. Trimming cost V 4 bases and J 6 bases; bases outside gene matches: 0. In DNA, the CDR3 is TGTGCCATCAGTGGGACTAGCGGGAGCGAGCAGTACTTC. Its translation is CAISGTSGSEQYF.